This TCR beta chain stems from a study of Graves' ophthalmopathy and Graves' hyperthyroidism. This clonotype was seen more than once but under ten times. The authors amplified TCR beta CDR3 regions from RNA transcripts. The workflow started with a first-round RT-PCR run with HTBI primers and then moved on to a second-round multiplex PCR. One entry per CDR3 protein, called by TCRdb with MiXCR from the multiplex PCR reads. The sample gives around 1,000,000 distinct CDR3 sequences, about 38% of which show up once; 11% is in the top ten. The CDR3 runs to 13 residues. Germline V gene data show CDR1 as GTSNPN and CDR2 as SVGIG (reference sequence). V lost 5 bases and J 5 bases, leaving 15 bases between the germline ends.

The receptor was isolated from an adult man with Graves' hyperthyroidism. The material sequenced was peripheral blood or thyroid tissue (not recorded which). V usage is TRBV30 and J usage is TRBJ1-1, with TRBD1 as a possible D gene (5 bases). The chain's CDR3 is CAWQTSGKTEAFF. DNA of the CDR3: TGTGCCTGGCAAACTTCAGGGAAGACTGAAGCTTTCTTT.